These T cell receptor beta chains were read from a single sample in a study of Graves' ophthalmopathy and Graves' hyperthyroidism. TCRdb recomputed calls from the multiplex PCR reads with MiXCR, one row per CDR3 protein. The sample includes about 370,000 distinct CDR3 sequences, around 19% of them seen just once. The sequenced sample consisted of peripheral blood. The receptors shown here come from a woman between 18 and 29 years old with Graves' ophthalmopathy. The CDR3 runs from the conserved cysteine through the conserved F or W. The D gene is left open where the match is weak. Clone size, where shown, is once, few, many, or a class for clones that have expanded.

cdr3_aa: CASSFGDRYSPLHF; cdr3_nt: TGTGCCAGCAGTTTCGGGGACAGGTATTCACCCCTCCACTTT; cdr3_length: 14; j_call: TRBJ1-6; clone_size: many; d_call: TRBD1; v_call: TRBV12-3/TRBV12-4
cdr3_aa: CASTPPSINYGYTF; cdr3_nt: TGTGCCAGCACCCCCCCATCGATCAACTATGGCTACACCTTC; cdr3_length: 14; j_call: TRBJ1-2; clone_size: few; d_call: .; v_call: TRBV12-3/TRBV12-4
cdr3_aa: CASSSHPTGLYGYTF; cdr3_nt: TGCGCCAGCAGCTCCCATCCGACAGGTCTCTATGGCTACACCTTC; cdr3_length: 15; j_call: TRBJ1-2; clone_size: many; d_call: .; v_call: TRBV5-1
cdr3_aa: CAWSWGDDEAFF; cdr3_nt: TGTGCCTGGTCGTGGGGGGATGATGAAGCTTTCTTT; cdr3_length: 12; j_call: TRBJ1-1; clone_size: once; d_call: .; v_call: TRBV30
cdr3_aa: CASSESGLTGELFF; cdr3_nt: TGTGCCAGCAGTGAATCCGGCCTCACCGGGGAGCTGTTTTTT; cdr3_length: 14; j_call: TRBJ2-2; clone_size: many; d_call: .; v_call: TRBV25-1
cdr3_aa: CASSINTGMNTEAFF; cdr3_nt: TGTGCCAGTAGTATAAACACAGGGATGAACACTGAAGCTTTCTTT; cdr3_length: 15; j_call: TRBJ1-1; clone_size: .; d_call: .; v_call: TRBV19
cdr3_aa: CASRIQGAYDYTF; cdr3_nt: TGTGCCAGTAGAATTCAGGGGGCATATGACTACACCTTC; cdr3_length: 13; j_call: TRBJ1-2; clone_size: many; d_call: TRBD1; v_call: TRBV19
cdr3_aa: CASSLTGTGLYSGANVLTF; cdr3_nt: TGTGCCAGCAGCTTAACCGGGACAGGCCTCTACTCTGGGGCCAACGTCCTGACTTTC; cdr3_length: 19; j_call: TRBJ2-6; clone_size: many; d_call: TRBD1; v_call: TRBV7-3
cdr3_aa: CASSFPDRGGKAEAFF; cdr3_nt: TGCGCCAGCAGCTTTCCGGACAGGGGAGGGAAGGCTGAAGCTTTCTTT; cdr3_length: 16; j_call: TRBJ1-1; clone_size: many; d_call: TRBD1; v_call: TRBV5-1
cdr3_aa: CASLVAGARGYTF; cdr3_nt: TGTGCCAGCTTGGTTGCGGGGGCGCGAGGCTACACCTTC; cdr3_length: 13; j_call: TRBJ1-2; clone_size: few; d_call: .; v_call: TRBV2
cdr3_aa: CASSRPLQGTYEQYF; cdr3_nt: TGTGCCAGCAGCAGACCCCTACAGGGCACCTACGAGCAGTACTTC; cdr3_length: 15; j_call: TRBJ2-7; clone_size: .; d_call: .; v_call: TRBV11-1
cdr3_aa: CASSEANRGTEAFF; cdr3_nt: TGTGCCAGCAGTGAAGCGAACAGGGGCACTGAAGCTTTCTTT; cdr3_length: 14; j_call: TRBJ1-1; clone_size: many; d_call: TRBD1; v_call: TRBV6-1
cdr3_aa: CASSQVVRTNSYEQYF; cdr3_nt: TGCGCCAGCAGCCAAGTCGTGAGGACCAACTCCTACGAGCAGTACTTC; cdr3_length: 16; j_call: TRBJ2-7; clone_size: many; d_call: .; v_call: TRBV4-1
cdr3_aa: CASSAAGDLYGYTF; cdr3_nt: TGTGCCAGCAGTGCGGCAGGAGATCTATATGGCTACACCTTC; cdr3_length: 14; j_call: TRBJ1-2; clone_size: many; d_call: .; v_call: TRBV6-1
cdr3_aa: CSAPGGTGGWETQYF; cdr3_nt: TGCAGTGCCCCGGGCGGGACAGGGGGGTGGGAGACCCAGTACTTC; cdr3_length: 15; j_call: TRBJ2-5; clone_size: many; d_call: TRBD1; v_call: TRBV20-1
cdr3_aa: CSALHHPNTETFF; cdr3_nt: TGCAGTGCTCTTCACCATCCGAACACTGAAACTTTCTTT; cdr3_length: 13; j_call: TRBJ1-1; clone_size: .; d_call: .; v_call: TRBV20-1
cdr3_aa: CASTKQQETQYF; cdr3_nt: TGTGCCAGCACCAAACAACAAGAGACCCAGTACTTC; cdr3_length: 12; j_call: TRBJ2-5; clone_size: few; d_call: .; v_call: TRBV12-3/TRBV12-4
cdr3_aa: CASSGGTSGGPTPWETQYF; cdr3_nt: TGTGCCAGCAGTGGCGGGACTAGCGGGGGGCCGACTCCCTGGGAGACCCAGTACTTC; cdr3_length: 19; j_call: TRBJ2-5; clone_size: many; d_call: TRBD2; v_call: TRBV6-1
cdr3_aa: CASSRRGLAGGGNTGELFF; cdr3_nt: TGTGCCAGCAGCCGGCGGGGACTAGCGGGAGGAGGCAACACCGGGGAGCTGTTTTTT; cdr3_length: 19; j_call: TRBJ2-2; clone_size: few; d_call: TRBD2; v_call: TRBV11-2
cdr3_aa: CASFQRTSGRSGELFF; cdr3_nt: TGTGCCAGCTTTCAACGGACTAGCGGGAGGTCCGGGGAGCTGTTTTTT; cdr3_length: 16; j_call: TRBJ2-2; clone_size: many; d_call: TRBD2; v_call: TRBV19
cdr3_aa: CASTPFPYSSYEQYF; cdr3_nt: TGTGCCAGCACTCCTTTCCCGTATAGCTCCTACGAGCAGTACTTC; cdr3_length: 15; j_call: TRBJ2-7; clone_size: many; d_call: .; v_call: TRBV6-5
cdr3_aa: CASSEDWGVQETQYF; cdr3_nt: TGTGCCAGCAGTGAAGATTGGGGGGTACAAGAGACCCAGTACTTC; cdr3_length: 15; j_call: TRBJ2-5; clone_size: once; d_call: .; v_call: TRBV6-1
cdr3_aa: CASSTSDQQSGYTF; cdr3_nt: TGTGCCAGTAGTACGTCCGACCAACAATCAGGCTACACCTTC; cdr3_length: 14; j_call: TRBJ1-2; clone_size: few; d_call: .; v_call: TRBV19
cdr3_aa: CASSQQSTENTEAFF; cdr3_nt: TGCGCCAGCAGCCAGCAGTCGACAGAGAACACTGAAGCTTTCTTT; cdr3_length: 15; j_call: TRBJ1-1; clone_size: many; d_call: .; v_call: TRBV4-3
cdr3_aa: CASSQGRRDESSYEQYF; cdr3_nt: TGCGCCAGCAGCCAAGGGAGGCGGGATGAGAGCTCCTACGAGCAGTACTTC; cdr3_length: 17; j_call: TRBJ2-7; clone_size: many; d_call: .; v_call: TRBV4-1
cdr3_aa: CASSPGIEAFF; cdr3_nt: TGTGCCAGCTCACCCGGGATTGAAGCTTTCTTT; cdr3_length: 11; j_call: TRBJ1-1; clone_size: .; d_call: .; v_call: TRBV18